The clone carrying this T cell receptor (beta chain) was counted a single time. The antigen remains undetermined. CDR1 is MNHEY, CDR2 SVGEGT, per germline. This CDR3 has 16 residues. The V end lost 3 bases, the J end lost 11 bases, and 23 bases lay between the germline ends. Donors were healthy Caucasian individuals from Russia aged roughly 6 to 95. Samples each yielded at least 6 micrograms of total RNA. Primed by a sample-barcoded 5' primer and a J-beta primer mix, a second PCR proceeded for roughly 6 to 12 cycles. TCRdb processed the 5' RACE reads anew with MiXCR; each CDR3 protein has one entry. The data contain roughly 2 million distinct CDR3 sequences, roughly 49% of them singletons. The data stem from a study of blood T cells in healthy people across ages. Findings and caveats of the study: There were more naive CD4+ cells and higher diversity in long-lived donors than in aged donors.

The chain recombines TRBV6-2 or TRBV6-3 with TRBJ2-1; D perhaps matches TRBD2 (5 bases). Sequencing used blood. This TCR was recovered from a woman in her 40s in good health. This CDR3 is CASSYDPSQTTNKQFF. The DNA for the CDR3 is TGTGCCAGCAGTTATGATCCTAGCCAAACCACCAACAAGCAGTTCTTC.